The rows below give T cell receptor beta chains drawn from one sample of a study of blood T cell repertoires in COVID-19. Repertoires were generated with immunoSEQ multiplex PCR, while TCRdb's copy carries only in-frame clones and drops some. Of about 180,000 clones in the sample, roughly 75% were seen once. Input material: peripheral blood. The receptors were gathered from an older man with active or convalescent COVID-19. Each CDR3 is given with its conserved first and last residue. Fields, in order: J gene, V gene, clone size, CDR3 length, D gene, CDR3 DNA, CDR3 protein. The D gene is left open where the match is weak. Some rows mark clone size as missing; the rest say once, few, many or name a class of expanded clone.

TRBJ1-3	TRBV27	NA	15	NA	TGTGCCAGCAGTTTATCCGGGGGGCCCGGAAACACCATATATTTT	CASSLSGGPGNTIYF
TRBJ2-7	TRBV27	NA	14	TRBD1	TGTGCCAGCAGTAAACCGGGACAGGGATACGAGCAGTACTTC	CASSKPGQGYEQYF
TRBJ2-4	TRBV2	NA	13	TRBD1	TGTGCCAGCAGACCGGGACAGGGAGGCATTCAGTACTTC	CASRPGQGGIQYF
TRBJ1-1	TRBV6-4	NA	15	TRBD1	TGTGCCAGCAGGCAGACAGGGTGGGGGAACACTGAAGCTTTCTTT	CASRQTGWGNTEAFF
TRBJ1-1	TRBV30	NA	14	NA	TGTGCCTGGAGTGCTTTCCGAACGAGGACTGAAGCTTTCTTT	CAWSAFRTRTEAFF
TRBJ1-2	TRBV2	NA	11	NA	TGTGCCAGCAGGGGCAGTACAGGCTACACCTTC	CASRGSTGYTF
TRBJ2-3	TRBV6-5	NA	13	TRBD2	TGTGCCAGCAGATCACAACTAGCGGGCACGCAGTATTTT	CASRSQLAGTQYF
TRBJ1-1	TRBV7-2	NA	16	NA	TGTGCCAGCAGCTCAATGGGGCAGATCATGAACACTGAAGCTTTCTTT	CASSSMGQIMNTEAFF
TRBJ1-1	TRBV5-1	NA	18	NA	TGCGCCAGCAGCTTGCTTCCCGGGATCGAATCCATGAACACTGAAGCTTTCTTT	CASSLLPGIESMNTEAFF
TRBJ2-1	TRBV7-7	NA	16	TRBD1	TGTGCCAGCAGCAGTCGCCAGGGGGTCTCCTACAATGAGCAGTTCTTC	CASSSRQGVSYNEQFF
TRBJ2-7	TRBV7-9	NA	15	NA	TGTGCCAGCAGCTTATTGAGGGGGTACTCCTACGAGCAGTACTTC	CASSLLRGYSYEQYF
TRBJ2-5	TRBV9	NA	16	TRBD2	TGTGCCAGCAGCGTAGCGGGACTAGCGGAACAAGAGACCCAGTACTTC	CASSVAGLAEQETQYF
TRBJ1-1	TRBV28	few	12	NA	TGTGCCAGCTCCAAACAGGCGAGTGAAGCTTTCTTT	CASSKQASEAFF